Below, 13 T cell receptor delta chains from the same sample are listed, as sequenced in a study of delta chain sequences of gamma delta T cells. TCRdb called clones anew from the 5' RACE reads with CATT. The sample contains under 2,500 delta-chain clones, over 25% of which appear only once. Sequenced input: either unsorted cells or a sorted T cell fraction (not recorded which). The receptors come from a human donor in good health.

This clone is large (0.1 to 1%). The chain has TRDV2 and TRDJ1; D gene unclear. This CDR3 is 17 amino acids long. V was shortened by 3 bases and J by 2 bases, with 21 bases between the two germline ends. Germline V gene lookup returns CDR1 GEAIGNYY and CDR2 EKD. The CDR3 is CACDAITRSLLTDKLIF. The CDR3 coding sequence is TGTGCCTGTGACGCGATTACGAGGAGCCTCTTAACCGATAAACTCATCTTT.

This clone was seen more than once but under ten times. Other DNA sequences within the sample encode an identical CDR3. The rearrangement joins TRDV2 to TRDJ3, with 12 bases fitting TRDD3. Germline lookup yields CDR1 GEAIGNYY and CDR2 EKD. The CDR3 covers 19 residues. Trimming removed 0 bases from V and 2 bases from J; junction bases left unmatched: 4. The CDR3 DNA reads as TGTGCCTGTGACACCGTACTGGGGGATACCCCCTGGGACACCCGACAGATGTTTTTC. Amino acid sequence: CACDTVLGDTPWDTRQMFF.

A J gene of TRDJ1 was called, though the V gene was not; TRDD3 was called by the table and not checked on the DNA. CDR3 length equals 20 residues. The CDR3 DNA reads as TGCGCTACTCTTATGTCTTGGGGGGGGCCCCTGGGCCTTTACACCGATAAACTCATCTTT. Residues: CATLMSWGGPLGLYTDKLIF.

A remark on this clone: This DNA translates differently at residue 4 from the TCRdb protein, which is that of a much larger clone; a read error is likely, and the protein shown is the DNA's own translation. The rearrangement uses TRDV2 and TRDJ1; D is perhaps TRDD3 (5 bases). Germline assignment: CDR1 GEAIGNYY and CDR2 EKD. This CDR3 has 15 amino acids. Trimming stripped 5 bases from V and 3 bases from J, with 18 bases between. This CDR3 is CACGPLGRKADKLIF. The CDR3 DNA follows: TGTGCCTGTGGCCCCCTGGGACGGAAAGCCGATAAACTCATCTTT.

J is TRDJ1 and V is TRDV2; TRDD3 matches 9 bases. Per germline, CDR1 GEAIGNYY and CDR2 EKD. The CDR3 sequence is 21 residues long. V shed 2 bases and J 5 bases; nucleotides not matched to a gene: 26. The CDR3 loop is CACDKISSRTGGPYQEDKLIF. The CDR3 nucleotides are TGTGCCTGTGACAAGATCTCTTCCCGTACTGGGGGACCCTACCAAGAGGATAAACTCATCTTT.

Comments on this clone: The likely explanation is a read error, given a far larger clone one base away. The J gene is TRDJ1, the V gene TRDV2; 10 positions match TRDD3. Trimming at V came to 3 bases and at J to 3 bases, leaving 15 bases not matched to a gene. This CDR3 region has 18 residues. Germline values: CDR1 GEAIGNYY, CDR2 EKD. The CDR3 DNA is TGTGCCTGTGACCCACTAATACTGGGGGATGCCGTCGCCGATAAACTCATCTTT. Translating it yields CACDPLILGDAVADKLIF.

About this clone: Its ends do not fully match the called genes, so a read error is possible. The CDR3 protein is CACDTAGGYGTTDNLIF. CDR3 DNA sequence: TGTGCCTGTGACACGGCTGGGGGATACGGGACCACCGATAACCTCATCTTT. The chain employs TRDV2 and TRDJ1, with TRDD3 matching over 12 bases. Germline CDR1 GEAIGNYY, CDR2 EKD. This CDR3 has 17 residues.

Here the J gene is TRDJ1 and the V gene is not called; no DNA check was done on the table's D call, TRDD3. The CDR3 contains 12 residues. In nucleotides, the CDR3 is TGTGCCTCACTGGGGGATCCCGATAAACTCATCTTT. Translating gives CASLGDPDKLIF.

By share of the sample, this clone is medium-sized. This chain joins TRDV2 and TRDJ1, with D tentatively TRDD3 (6 bases). The CDR3 contains 16 residues. Germline V gene lookup returns CDR1 GEAIGNYY and CDR2 EKD. Trimming cost V 1 base and J 0 bases, with 14 bases left between them. The CDR3 is CACDTVGAPYTDKLIF. CDR3 DNA sequence: TGTGCCTGTGACACTGTGGGGGCTCCTTACACCGATAAACTCATCTTT.

Within the sample, this clone is medium-sized. The chain uses TRDV2 and TRDJ3, with 12 bases matching TRDD3. The ends lost 3 bases at V and 0 bases at J; junction bases unmatched: 5. The germline V gene encodes CDR1 GEAIGNYY and CDR2 EKD. The CDR3 covers 19 residues. CDR3 loop: CACDPLGDTGSWDTRQMFF. The CDR3 DNA follows: TGTGCCTGTGACCCACTGGGGGATACCGGCTCCTGGGACACCCGACAGATGTTTTTC.

This clone ranks as medium-sized. The rearrangement joins TRDV2 to TRDJ3; possibly TRDD3 for D (5 bases). The CDR3 runs 19 residues. From germline, CDR1 is GEAIGNYY and CDR2 EKD. V shed 2 bases and J shed 0 bases, with 16 bases lying between them. The CDR3 bases are TGTGCCTGTGACAAGGTCGGGGAGACTAGCTCCTGGGACACCCGACAGATGTTTTTC. Its translation: CACDKVGETSSWDTRQMFF.

This clone was counted between two and nine times. This chain connects TRDV2 to TRDJ1; 8 bases match TRDD3. The germline V gene has CDR1 GEAIGNYY and CDR2 EKD. The CDR3 consists of 14 residues. After removal of 3 bases from V and 3 bases from J, the junction contained 5 bases not matched to a gene. CDR3 amino acids: CACDPWGRADKLIF. The CDR3 DNA reads as TGTGCCTGTGACCCCTGGGGGAGGGCCGATAAACTCATCTTT.

In its sample, this clone ranks as medium-sized. The chain joins TRDV2 to TRDJ1, with D hard to call. Per germline, CDR1 GEAIGNYY and CDR2 EKD. CDR3 size: 13 residues. V was cut by 0 bases and J by 0 bases, with 4 bases left in between. Here the CDR3 reads CACDTFNTDKLIF. As DNA, the CDR3 is TGTGCCTGTGACACCTTCAACACCGATAAACTCATCTTT.